This TCR beta chain originates from a study of blood T cell repertoires in COVID-19. Donors in Cohort 3 who had recovered were those with two negative PCRs, healthcare professional clearance, or resolution of their symptoms. Clones were read by immunoSEQ multiplex PCR, and TCRdb kept only the in-frame ones, dropping some. The table records 310,000 or so clones, roughly 89% of them present only once. This CDR3 has 16 residues. Germline V gene sequence: CDR1 MNHEY, CDR2 SMNVEV (reference sequence). With 0 bases removed from V and 0 bases from J, the gap between germline ends came to 10 bases. In its sample, this clone was seen a few times.

The chain couples TRBV27 to TRBJ2-3; D possibly corresponds to TRBD1 (5 bases). The clonotype comes from a woman aged 18-29 years who had recovered from COVID-19. The sample taken for sequencing was PBMCs or T cells enriched from blood (not recorded which). The CDR3 sequence: CASSLSQGTSTDTQYF. The CDR3 DNA follows: TGTGCCAGCAGTTTATCGCAGGGCACTAGCACAGATACGCAGTATTTT.